Each of the 2 T cell receptor beta chains below was sequenced from the same sample in a study of blood T cell repertoires in COVID-19. Profiling relied on immunoSEQ multiplex PCR, and the TCRdb table lists in-frame clones only, not all of them. The repertoire holds roughly 500,000 clones, approximately 92% seen once, with 0.75% to 0.9% in the top ten. The sequenced sample consisted of peripheral blood. The origin of the receptors is a man between 18 and 35 years old with COVID-19, enrolled during active disease.

V is TRBV11-2 and J is TRBJ2-5; weak D call: TRBD2 (6 bases). V gave up 4 bases and J gave up 5 bases, with 11 bases separating them. Germline CDR1 and CDR2: SGHAT and FQNNGV. The CDR3 is made up of 13 amino acids. Here the CDR3 DNA reads TGTGCCAGCAGCTCGGGGGTCCTGGAGACCCAGTACTTC. This gives the protein CASSSGVLETQYF.

The CDR3 sequence is CASSLAPGISNEAFF. As DNA, the CDR3 is TGTGCCAGCAGCTTAGCGCCCGGGATCTCGAATGAAGCTTTCTTT. The chain recombines TRBV11-1 with TRBJ1-1, with D uncertain. Germline V gives CDR1 SGHAT, CDR2 FQDESV (reference sequence). The CDR3 has 15 amino acids. V lost 0 bases, J lost 7 bases, and 15 bases lay in between.